The clone carrying this T cell receptor beta chain was seen a single time. The entry originates in a study of CD8+ T cells in alopecia areata. Germline V gene data show CDR1 as SGHRS and CDR2 as YFSETQ. V was trimmed by 6 bases and J by 3 bases, leaving 7 bases between them. The CDR3 consists of 13 residues. TCR sequencing used cDNA made by reverse transcription of extracted RNA. Measured with immunoSEQ multiplex PCR; TCRdb has only the in-frame clones, and not every one. The profile covers 140,000 to 150,000 clones, with around 47% appearing a single time and roughly 6.8% taken by the ten largest. The receptor's source is a human donor with alopecia areata. Material: CD4+ T cells sorted from blood. The chain recombines TRBV5-1 with TRBJ2-6; D possibly corresponds to TRBD1 (5 bases). Here the CDR3 DNA reads TGCGCCAGCACCAGGGATGGGGCCAACGTCCTGACTTTC. Its translation is CASTRDGANVLTF.